The 9 T cell receptor beta chains given below trace back to one sample, sequenced in a study of cytomegalovirus exposure and HLA in healthy donors. PCR amplification relied on 60 Vbeta primers (plus 13 Jbeta primers). Repertoires were generated with immunoSEQ multiplex PCR, while TCRdb's copy carries only in-frame clones and drops some. This table holds roughly 80,000 clones, around 76% found once. The sequencing sample was made of PBMCs. All receptors come from a woman aged 45-65 years in good health and CMV-seropositive.

V and J are TRBV6-5 and TRBJ2-3, with 12 nucleotides matching TRBD2. Trimming took 5 bases from V and 4 from J; bases not matched to a gene: 4. The CDR3 has 15 amino acids. Per germline, CDR1 MNHEY and CDR2 SVGAGI. CDR3 sequence: CASSGLAGFSDTQYF. As DNA, the CDR3 is TGTGCCAGCAGTGGACTAGCGGGATTTTCAGATACGCAGTATTTT.

J is TRBJ2-3 and V is TRBV10-3; a possible D gene is TRBD2 (5 bases). Germline values: CDR1 ENHRY, CDR2 SYGVKD. V lost 4 bases, J lost 1 base, and 6 bases lay in between. This CDR3 region has 13 residues. The CDR3 loop is CAISVGGTDTQYF. The DNA of the CDR3 is TGTGCCATCAGTGTCGGGGGCACAGATACGCAGTATTTT.

This chain uses TRBV7-9 with TRBJ1-2; the D is unclear. The V end lost 5 bases, the J end lost 2 bases, and 9 bases lay between the germline ends. Germline V gene data show CDR1 as SEHNR and CDR2 as FQNEAQ (reference sequence). The CDR3 runs to 13 residues. The CDR3 DNA is TGTGCCAGCAGCCTGGGCAGGAACTATGGCTACACCTTC. This translates into CASSLGRNYGYTF.

This clone has just a few counts. This sequence joins TRBV10-3 and TRBJ1-4, with D tentatively TRBD1 (6 bases). V dropped 6 bases and J dropped 8 bases, with 13 bases sitting between them. The CDR3 extends over 13 amino acids. CDR1 and CDR2 (germline): ENHRY, SYGVKD. In nucleotides, the CDR3 is TGTGCCATCAGAGGGGCAGGGGTGGAAAAACTGTTTTTT. This sequence encodes CAIRGAGVEKLFF.

The chain carries TRBV2 and TRBJ1-3, with D possibly TRBD1 on 6 matching bases. Trimming removed 4 bases from V and 3 bases from J, with 7 bases in between. The CDR3 consists of 13 residues. The V gene's germline CDR1 is SNHLY and CDR2 FYNNEI. The CDR3 here is CASSGQVGNTIYF. For the CDR3, the DNA is TGTGCCAGCAGTGGACAGGTTGGAAACACCATATATTTT.

The V call is TRBV19, the J call TRBJ2-1, with D perhaps matching TRBD1 (6 bases). V lost 4 bases and J lost 4, with 11 bases in between. Per germline, CDR1 LNHDA and CDR2 SQIVND (reference sequence). The CDR3 extends over 14 amino acids. The CDR3 here is CASSTGTPYNEQFF. The CDR3, as DNA: TGTGCCAGTAGTACCGGGACACCTTACAATGAGCAGTTCTTC.

This clone has a single count. Here the CDR3 reads CASSDRDRADEQYF. DNA of the CDR3: TGTGCCAGCAGTGACCGGGACAGGGCTGACGAGCAGTACTTC. The genes are TRBV6-1 and TRBJ2-7; 9 bases agree with TRBD1. CDR3 length: 14 amino acids. V shed 3 bases, J shed 5 bases, and the junction held 5 bases outside the gene matches. Germline values: CDR1 MNHNS, CDR2 SASEGT.

The chain couples TRBV6-5 to TRBJ1-2; possible D gene TRBD1, 6 bases. Trimming took 10 bases from V and 7 from J, leaving 19 bases between them. CDR1 MNHEY and CDR2 SVGAGI come from the germline V gene. The CDR3 is made up of 13 amino acids. The CDR3 bases are TGTGCCACCCTCCAAGGGGGGGCTCGTGGCTACACCTTC. Protein: CATLQGGARGYTF.

The V call is TRBV19, the J call TRBJ1-2; the D is unclear. This CDR3 is built from 13 residues. The germline gives CDR1 LNHDA, CDR2 SQIVND (reference sequence). V lost 4 bases and J 2 bases, leaving 8 bases between the germline ends. CDR3 bases: TGTGCCAGTAGTACTCACGAGAACTATGGCTACACCTTC. This gives the protein CASSTHENYGYTF.